This record covers a single T cell receptor beta chain. The PCR contained 60 Vbeta and 13 Jbeta primers. Profiling relied on immunoSEQ multiplex PCR, and the TCRdb table lists in-frame clones only, not all of them. The sample lists around 190,000 clones; 79% were seen once. This sample was taken from a study of cytomegalovirus exposure and HLA in healthy donors. Between the trimmed V and J ends, which lost 5 bases and 3 bases, there was a span of 12 bases. CDR3 length: 14 residues. Germline CDR1 reads MGHDK; CDR2 reads SYGVNS. Input material: PBMCs. This TCR derives from a woman aged 18-35 years in good health and CMV-seronegative. This chain connects TRBV25-1 to TRBJ2-3, with D tentatively TRBD2 (5 bases). Here the CDR3 reads CASSWQRETDTQYF. The DNA of the CDR3 is TGTGCCAGCAGTTGGCAGAGGGAGACAGATACGCAGTATTTT. Together with reference TRBV25-1 and TRBJ2-3, the CDR3 gives the full variable domain: EADIYQTPRYLVIGTGKKITLECSQTMGHDKMYWYQQDPGMELHLIHYSYGVNSTEKGDLSSESTVSRIRTEHFPLTLESARPSHTSQYLCASSWQRETDTQYFGPGTRLTVL.